This passage covers 25 T cell receptor beta chains from one sample sequenced in a study of cytomegalovirus exposure and HLA in healthy donors. PCR involved 60 Vbeta and 13 Jbeta primers. Using immunoSEQ multiplex PCR, the repertoire was profiled, and TCRdb retains in-frame clones only, with some absent. The sample shows about 98,000 clones, around 70% of them seen only once. Specimen: PBMCs. The receptors originated from a man aged 45 to 65 in good health and CMV-seronegative.

The chain is built from TRBV4-2 and TRBJ1-1; D might be TRBD1 (5 bases). This CDR3 contains 15 residues. The germline V and J ends were trimmed by 10 bases and 0 bases, with 18 bases remaining between them. Germline CDR1 is LGHNA and CDR2 is YNFKEQ. The CDR3 DNA reads TGTGCCACTTCCGCCAGGACATTGCTGAACACTGAAGCTTTCTTT. This encodes CATSARTLLNTEAFF.

V is TRBV6-5 and J is TRBJ1-2; D remains unclear. The CDR3 runs to 13 residues. Germline V gene sequence: CDR1 MNHEY, CDR2 SVGAGI. Trimming took off 0 bases at V and 7 bases at J, with 9 bases between the two ends. CDR3 loop: CASSYSPEVGYTF. In DNA, the CDR3 is TGTGCCAGCAGTTACTCCCCCGAGGTTGGCTACACCTTC.

The chain carries TRBV18 and TRBJ2-1; perhaps TRBD2 as D (5 bases). CDR1 and CDR2 (germline): KGHSH, LQKENI. The CDR3 loop spans 15 amino acids. V was trimmed by 6 bases and J by 9 bases, leaving 21 bases between them. This CDR3 is CASSSEAGRRTEQFF. The CDR3 DNA reads as TGTGCCAGCTCTTCCGAGGCAGGTAGGAGGACTGAGCAGTTCTTC.

The rearrangement uses TRBV6-1 and TRBJ2-3; D unresolved. The CDR3 has 12 amino acids. The V end lost 6 bases, the J end lost 5 bases, and 9 bases lay between the germline ends. Germline CDR1 is MNHNS and CDR2 is SASEGT. In DNA, the CDR3 is TGTGCCAGCAGACACCCGAAAGATACGCAGTATTTT. Encoded protein: CASRHPKDTQYF.

The V and J genes are TRBV15 and TRBJ2-7; TRBD2 matches at 7 bases. The CDR3 runs 16 residues. The trim removed 0 bases at V and 3 bases at J, leaving 8 bases unmatched. The germline V gene has CDR1 LNHNV and CDR2 YYDKDF (reference sequence). CDR3 region: CATSRDIGTTIYEQYF. The CDR3 region has the DNA TGTGCCACCAGCAGAGATATAGGGACTACTATCTACGAGCAGTACTTC.

Remarks on this clone: The CDR3 ends on some other residue instead of the conserved phenylalanine or tryptophan, so this is likely a read error. V and J are TRBV5-8 and TRBJ1-1, with a possible D match to TRBD1 (5 bases). V lost 6 bases, J lost 0 bases, and 9 bases lay in between. The CDR3 loop spans 13 amino acids. CDR1 SGHTS and CDR2 YDEGEE come from the germline V gene. The CDR3 reads CASTRGLNTEAFL. CDR3 nucleotides: TGTGCCAGCACCCGGGGACTGAACACTGAAGCTTTCCTT.

The chain joins TRBV9 to TRBJ1-1; D remains ambiguous. Germline loops: CDR1 SGDLS, CDR2 YYNGEE. V was shortened by 4 bases and J by 0 bases, with 10 bases between the two germline ends. The CDR3 sequence is 14 residues long. CDR3 loop: CASSPPSMNTEAFF. In nucleotides, the CDR3 is TGTGCCAGCAGCCCGCCGTCTATGAACACTGAAGCTTTCTTT. Supplemented by reference TRBV9 and TRBJ1-1, the full variable domain reads DSGVTQTPKHLITATGQRVTLRCSPRSGDLSVYWYQQSLDQGLQFLIQYYNGEERAKGNILERFSAQQFPDLHSELNLSSLELGDSALYFCASSPPSMNTEAFFGQGTRLTVV.

Points on this clone: One end of the junction varies from germline; a read error may be responsible. The chain links TRBV6-5 to TRBJ2-1; D may be TRBD1 (6 bases). The germline V gene has CDR1 MNHEY and CDR2 SVGAGI. This CDR3 spans 12 amino acids. The CDR3 spells CASRTGYTEQFF. CDR3 coding DNA: TGTGCCAGCAGAACAGGGTACACTGAGCAGTTCTTC.

The rearrangement links TRBV19 to TRBJ1-1, with TRBD1 matching 10 bases. The CDR3 runs to 14 residues. V lost 8 bases, J lost 0 bases, and 3 bases stayed unmatched. Looked up from germline, CDR1 is LNHDA and CDR2 is SQIVND (reference sequence). The CDR3 nucleotides read TGTGCCAGTGGGACAGGGGTGATGAACACTGAAGCTTTCTTT. Translation gives CASGTGVMNTEAFF. The whole variable domain, filled in from reference TRBV19 and TRBJ1-1, reads DGGITQSPKYLFRKEGQNVTLSCEQNLNHDAMYWYRQDPGQGLRLIYYSQIVNDFQKGDIAEGYSVSREKKESFPLTVTSAQKNPTAFYLCASGTGVMNTEAFFGQGTRLTVV.

The rearrangement uses TRBV6-6 and TRBJ2-7; 9 positions agree with TRBD1. V was clipped by 4 bases and J by 3 bases; unmatched bases: 7. The germline V gene encodes CDR1 MNHNY and CDR2 SVGAGI (reference sequence). The length of the CDR3 is 15 residues. The CDR3 protein is CASSSPGQGYYEQYF. CDR3 in DNA: TGTGCCAGCAGTTCACCGGGACAGGGATACTACGAGCAGTACTTC.

V gene TRBV6-1 combines with J gene TRBJ2-7; 8 bases line up with TRBD1. The J segment lost 6 bases and the V segment lost 7 bases, leaving 8 bases of the junction unmatched. This CDR3 spans 13 amino acids. Looked up from germline, CDR1 is MNHNS and CDR2 is SASEGT. CDR3: CASTGQGAFEQYF. CDR3 DNA sequence: TGTGCCAGCACAGGGCAGGGGGCGTTCGAGCAGTACTTC.

This chain links TRBV13 with TRBJ2-5; 9 nucleotides align to TRBD2. The germline V gene encodes CDR1 PRHDT and CDR2 FYEKMQ (reference sequence). The trim removed 1 base at V and 1 base at J, leaving 4 bases unmatched. The CDR3 runs to 16 residues. CDR3 bases: TGTGCCAGCAGCTTAGTGGTAGCGGGGGCCCAAGAGACCCAGTACTTC. Protein sequence: CASSLVVAGAQETQYF.

The J gene is TRBJ2-2, the V gene TRBV6-1, with a possible D match to TRBD1 (7 bases). The length of the CDR3 is 16 residues. Trimming pared 4 bases from V and 3 bases from J, leaving 15 bases between. Per germline, CDR1 MNHNS and CDR2 SASEGT. The CDR3 region has the DNA TGTGCCAGCAGTGTGACTGACAGGGAGGACACCGGGGAGCTGTTTTTT. Its protein product is CASSVTDREDTGELFF.

This clone was counted only a few times. V is TRBV4-1 and J is TRBJ2-1; 11 bases map to TRBD1. J lost 7 bases, V lost 4 bases, and 12 bases had no gene match. The CDR3 has 17 residues. Germline V gene lookup returns CDR1 MGHRA and CDR2 YSYEKL. DNA of the CDR3: TGCGCCAGCAGCCGAGGGGACAGGGGGTTCAGTGCGAATGAGCAGTTCTTC. The encoded protein is CASSRGDRGFSANEQFF.

The V call is TRBV29-1, the J call TRBJ2-2, with 12 bases fitting TRBD2. Germline V lookup: CDR1 SQVTM, CDR2 ANQGSEA. The CDR3 consists of 15 residues. The J segment lost 5 bases and the V segment lost 4 bases, leaving 5 bases of the junction unmatched. The CDR3 sequence: CSVASGRALTGELFF. The CDR3 coding sequence is TGCAGCGTTGCTAGCGGGAGGGCCCTAACCGGGGAGCTGTTTTTT.

V and J are TRBV29-1 and TRBJ2-3, with unresolved D. Trimming left V 4 bases short and J 2 bases short, with 7 bases between. Per germline, CDR1 SQVTM and CDR2 ANQGSEA. There are 12 residues in the CDR3. The CDR3 loop reads CSVASTTDTQYF. CDR3 nucleotides: TGCAGCGTTGCGTCTACCACAGATACGCAGTATTTT.

This CDR3 is CASSERSGANVLTF. The CDR3 DNA reads as TGTGCCAGCAGTGAGAGGTCTGGGGCCAACGTCCTGACTTTC. The chain has TRBV2 and TRBJ2-6; D unclear. Trimming shortened V by 3 bases and J by 1 base, and 4 bases separated the two germline ends. The CDR3 totals 14 residues. The germline V gene has CDR1 SNHLY and CDR2 FYNNEI.

This clone was counted once. The chain recombines TRBV9 with TRBJ1-2; 10 bases fit TRBD1. The CDR3 loop spans 16 amino acids. V shed 6 bases, J shed 4 bases, and the junction held 12 bases outside the gene matches. Germline CDR1 reads SGDLS; CDR2 reads YYNGEE. The CDR3 DNA sequence: TGTGCCAGCACCTCCCGACAGGGGGCGCAGGCCTATGGCTACACCTTC. Protein sequence: CASTSRQGAQAYGYTF.

The chain combines TRBV5-4 with TRBJ2-3; 8 positions match TRBD2. The CDR3 runs to 15 residues. After removal of 2 bases from V and 4 bases from J, the junction contained 6 bases not matched to a gene. Germline V gene sequence: CDR1 SGHNT, CDR2 YYREEE (reference sequence). The CDR3 here is CASSFSGSGADTQYF. The CDR3 DNA reads as TGTGCCAGCAGCTTCAGCGGGAGTGGAGCAGATACGCAGTATTTT.

The rearrangement joins TRBV5-1 to TRBJ2-2, with 7 bases that match TRBD1. The V segment lost 7 bases and the J segment 5 bases; nucleotides outside the gene matches: 8. The CDR3 has 14 amino acids. Germline V gene lookup returns CDR1 SGHRS and CDR2 YFSETQ. DNA for the CDR3: TGCGCCAGCCGGGCAGGGGGATGGACCGGGGAGCTGTTTTTT. Translated: CASRAGGWTGELFF.

The CDR3 DNA follows: TGCGCCAGCAGCCAAGGACTTGACTCCTACGAGCAGTACTTC. Amino acids: CASSQGLDSYEQYF. The chain uses TRBV4-1 and TRBJ2-7; no reliable D call. CDR1 and CDR2 (germline): MGHRA, YSYEKL. The CDR3 contains 14 residues. Trimming removed 1 base at V and 0 bases at J, with 7 bases between.

The sample holds many counts of this clone. V gene TRBV18 combines with J gene TRBJ1-1, with D unresolved. Germline loops: CDR1 KGHSH, CDR2 LQKENI. V was trimmed by 0 bases and J by 5 bases, leaving 10 bases between them. This CDR3 region has 14 residues. The CDR3 loop reads CASSPPWSDTEAFF. CDR3 DNA: TGTGCCAGCTCACCACCATGGAGTGATACTGAAGCTTTCTTT. Combining the CDR3 with reference TRBV18 and TRBJ1-1 gives the whole variable domain NAGVMQNPRHLVRRRGQEARLRCSPMKGHSHVYWYRQLPEEGLKFMVYLQKENIIDESGMPKERFSAEFPKEGPSILRIQQVVRGDSAAYFCASSPPWSDTEAFFGQGTRLTVV.

The rearrangement links TRBV15 to TRBJ2-3; TRBD1 matches 8 bases. Germline V gene data show CDR1 as LNHNV and CDR2 as YYDKDF (reference sequence). With V trimmed by 0 bases and J by 1 base, 3 bases remained unmatched. The CDR3 totals 16 residues. CDR3 nucleotide sequence: TGTGCCACCAGCAGAGATGGGGGACAGGGCACAGATACGCAGTATTTT. Translated, it gives CATSRDGGQGTDTQYF.

This chain connects TRBV6-5 to TRBJ1-2, with a possible D match to TRBD1 (5 bases). With 4 bases removed from V and 7 bases from J, the gap between germline ends came to 10 bases. Germline values: CDR1 MNHEY, CDR2 SVGAGI. The CDR3 covers 12 residues. The CDR3 sequence is CASSSRTSGYTF. CDR3 in DNA: TGTGCCAGCAGTTCCAGGACAAGTGGCTACACCTTC.

The chain employs TRBV6-5 and TRBJ1-5; D is uncertain. Germline CDR1 MNHEY, CDR2 SVGAGI. V was cut by 5 bases and J by 4 bases, with 15 bases left in between. The CDR3 contains 15 residues. Written as DNA, the CDR3 is TGTGCCAGCAGTCCCCAACGGGTGTTGAATCAGCCCCAGCATTTT. Translating it yields CASSPQRVLNQPQHF.